Described below is a single TCR beta chain sequence and its context. The sample is drawn from a study of radiotherapy plus CTLA-4 blockade in lung cancer. This CDR3 is 13 amino acids long. V shed 3 bases and J shed 0 bases, with 3 bases lying between them. Germline V gives CDR1 LNHDA, CDR2 SQIVND (reference sequence). Some clones are missing from TCRdb's copy, which holds only in-frame ones; the method was immunoSEQ multiplex PCR. The repertoire includes fewer than 100,000 clones, roughly 80% of them detected once, and roughly 0.82% sits in the top ten. This sequence joins TRBV19 and TRBJ1-3; D is uncertain. This TCR was sampled from a human donor with non-small cell lung cancer who had stable disease on radiotherapy plus ipilimumab. Sequenced material: peripheral blood, taken from a patient treated with radiotherapy plus ipilimumab. CDR3 loop: CASSIVSGNTIYF. The CDR3 coding sequence is TGTGCCAGTAGTATCGTCTCTGGAAACACCATATATTTT.